This T cell receptor beta chain was obtained from a study of blood T cell repertoires in COVID-19 (dated by TCRdb to the early 2020s). For the wider study: Samples covering the acute and convalescent phases of COVID-19 were provided by collaborators in the United States, Italy and Spain. The prospective study material was composed of cDNA or gDNA derived from T cells, B-cell-depleted T cells, or PBMCs. Deeply sampled blood TCRbeta repertoires from subjects exposed to, actively infected with, or recovered from COVID-19 were included in the dataset. The repertoires were released in a freely available public database intended as a resource for research on the immune response to SARS-CoV-2. The samples were drawn from the first 160 participants of the ongoing ImmuneRACE study and from 950 to 1,500 subjects provided by 6 global collaborators. A de-identified subject ID, COVID-19 status, age in years and sex were almost always included in the sample metadata. Where HLA class I and class II types were available, the types were taken from metadata supplied by the sample provider, not from assay-based typing. What the study reported, not specific to this receptor: The amount of clinical and demographic metadata varied by source and participant and was provided uncurated.

The immunoSEQ Assay, a bias-controlled multiplex PCR, was used to amplify TCRbeta CDR3 regions from genomic DNA. In the source study's methods: The number of nucleated cells in each sample was estimated from the amplification of reference gene primers within the assay. To quantify the absolute abundance of each unique TCRbeta CDR3 rearrangement, sequence reads were collapsed and filtered. For each sample, productive Simpson clonality was calculated as the square root of Simpson's diversity index across productive rearrangements. What TCRdb holds here is the immuneACCESS table cut down to in-frame rearrangements. Part of the clones is not present; checked against another copy, under half of the missing clones reflect an unresolved V gene, and the others are unexplained. Clone size and the V and J calls come from that table; the DNA yielded D and trimming. The sample yields 300,000 to 400,000 clones; 85% to 90% were counted once. The ten largest clones add up to approximately 1% of the sample.

To note about this clone: Its antigen is still unknown. No much larger clonotype is one base removed from it; base qualities were not supplied.

CDR1 and CDR2, looked up from the germline V gene, are KGHSH and LQKENI. Clipping removes 4 bases from V and 4 bases from J, with 7 as the unmatched junction base count. The CDR3 runs 15 residues from the cysteine to the phenylalanine. Just the 45-base CDR3 DNA is kept, in frame starting at base 1. In the prospective study, participants were roughly 18 to 95 years old, resided in fewer than 25 geographic areas of the United States, and were enrolled through a virtual design. In the prospective study, cohorts were assigned on the basis of participant-reported clinical history obtained from a screening survey and a study questionnaire. Recovered participants in ImmuneRACE Cohort 3 were defined by two consecutive negative NP/OP PCR tests, clearance by a healthcare professional, or resolution of symptoms. Each participant in the prospective study had whole blood, serum and a nasopharyngeal or oropharyngeal swab collected by mobile phlebotomists. Additional blood draws and questionnaires over an approximately two-month period could optionally be provided by prospective study participants. Blood samples from the prospective study were shipped frozen or at room temperature prior to DNA extraction.

What was sequenced was PBMCs or T cells enriched from blood (not recorded which). This sequence originates from a man younger than 30 who had recovered from COVID-19. This sequence uses TRBV18 and TRBJ1-5; TRBD1 agrees with 7 junctional bases. The DNA is as follows: TGTGCCAGCTCACTCCCAGGGGGGAGGAATCAGCCCCAGCATTTT. Protein translation: CASSLPGGRNQPQHF. The reference TRBV18 and TRBJ1-5 proteins fill in what lies around the CDR3, so the full variable domain reads NAGVMQNPRHLVRRRGQEARLRCSPMKGHSHVYWYRQLPEEGLKFMVYLQKENIIDESGMPKERFSAEFPKEGPSILRIQQVVRGDSAAYFCASSLPGGRNQPQHFGDGTRLSIL.